The 27 T cell receptor beta chains reported below all come from one sample, sequenced in a study of blood T cell repertoires in COVID-19. TCRdb keeps only in-frame clones here, not all; method: immunoSEQ multiplex PCR. The data contain about 230,000 clones, 65% to 85% of them singletons. Input material: peripheral blood. These receptors came from a man in his forties or fifties with acute or convalescent COVID-19.

The chain joins TRBV5-4 to TRBJ2-2, with a tentative D call TRBD1 (6 bases). The V and J ends lost 4 bases and 5 bases respectively, with 15 bases between them. The CDR3 consists of 15 residues. From germline, CDR1 is SGHNT and CDR2 YYREEE (reference sequence). CDR3 residues: CASSDRQGLTGELFF. The CDR3 region has the DNA TGTGCCAGCAGCGACCGGCAGGGGTTGACCGGGGAGCTGTTTTTT.

This sequence joins TRBV2 and TRBJ1-1; tentatively, D is TRBD1 (5 bases). Germline V gene data show CDR1 as SNHLY and CDR2 as FYNNEI. Trimming shortened V by 7 bases and J by 4 bases, and 19 bases separated the two germline ends. The CDR3 has 15 residues. The CDR3 region is CASKNTGLSGTEAFF. The CDR3 nucleotides read TGTGCCAGCAAGAATACAGGCCTCTCAGGCACTGAAGCTTTCTTT.

The rearrangement joins TRBV13 to TRBJ1-2; D remains unclear. Germline V gene data show CDR1 as PRHDT and CDR2 as FYEKMQ (reference sequence). Trimming removed 5 bases at V and 3 bases at J, with 31 bases between. The CDR3 loop spans 20 amino acids. Here the CDR3 DNA reads TGTGCCAGCAGCCAAAATGAAAACCGGGTCATTTCGAGAATGGACTATGGCTACACCTTC. This gives the protein CASSQNENRVISRMDYGYTF. Supplemented by reference TRBV13 and TRBJ1-2, the full variable domain reads AAGVIQSPRHLIKEKRETATLKCYPIPRHDTVYWYQQGPGQDPQFLISFYEKMQSDKGSIPDRFSAQQFSDYHSELNMSSLELGDSALYFCASSQNENRVISRMDYGYTFGSGTRLTVV.

This chain uses TRBV5-8 with TRBJ2-1; 12 bases map to TRBD2. V lost 4 bases and J lost 6; bases outside the gene matches: 14. CDR1 SGHTS and CDR2 YDEGEE come from the germline V gene. The CDR3 is 18 residues long. The CDR3 is CASSTTSGSAEGGNEQFF. CDR3 DNA: TGTGCCAGCAGCACGACTAGCGGGAGCGCTGAGGGGGGCAATGAGCAGTTCTTC.

The gene calls are TRBV3-1 (or the pseudogene TRBV3-2) and TRBJ2-3; D might be TRBD1 (5 bases). Germline V lookup: CDR1 LGHDT, CDR2 YNNKEL (reference sequence). V lost 4 bases to trimming and J lost 6 bases, with 14 bases between them. The CDR3 covers 14 residues. The DNA of the CDR3 is TGTGCCAGCAGCCTGGCCAGGGTGGGGGATACGCAGTATTTT. Protein product: CASSLARVGDTQYF.

This clone was recorded once. This chain links TRBV29-1 with TRBJ2-1, with TRBD2 matching over 12 bases. The CDR3 has 15 residues. CDR1 is SQVTM, CDR2 ANQGSEA, per germline. V gave up 6 bases and J gave up 5 bases; unmatched junction bases: 8. The CDR3 sequence: CSVVGLAGPNNEQFF. The CDR3 DNA reads as TGCAGCGTCGTGGGACTAGCGGGTCCGAACAATGAGCAGTTCTTC.

The chain carries TRBV6-2 or TRBV6-3 and TRBJ1-5; D unresolved. This CDR3 comprises 13 residues. V was shortened by 0 bases and J by 4 bases, with 4 bases between the two germline ends. The germline gives CDR1 MNHEY, CDR2 SVGEGT. In DNA form, the CDR3 reads TGTGCCAGCAGTTACTCGGAGAATCAGCCCCAGCATTTT. It specifies CASSYSENQPQHF.

The gene calls are TRBV11-3 and TRBJ2-1; a possible D gene is TRBD2 (5 bases). With 6 bases removed from V and 6 bases from J, the gap between germline ends came to 15 bases. The germline gives CDR1 SGHNT, CDR2 YENEEA. CDR3 length: 14 amino acids. In nucleotides, the CDR3 is TGTGCCAGCAGTCCCGACTACAACTCCAATGAGCAGTTCTTC. As protein: CASSPDYNSNEQFF.

This chain joins TRBV27 and TRBJ2-3, with 9 bases lining up with TRBD2. The CDR3 spans 14 residues. V lost 5 bases, J lost 5 bases, and 5 bases stayed unmatched. Germline-derived CDR1 and CDR2 are MNHEY and SMNVEV (reference sequence). CDR3 in amino acids: CASSRILAGDTQYF. CDR3 sequence (DNA): TGTGCCAGCAGTAGGATACTAGCGGGAGATACGCAGTATTTT.

The gene calls are TRBV6-2 or TRBV6-3 and TRBJ2-2, with D tentatively TRBD2 (5 bases). This CDR3 has 15 residues. Trimming cost V 5 bases and J 4 bases, with 14 bases left between them. The V gene's germline CDR1 is MNHEY and CDR2 SVGEGT. The CDR3 DNA follows: TGTGCCAGCAGTCGACGGCCTCGGGGCACCGGGGAGCTGTTTTTT. It translates to CASSRRPRGTGELFF.

This chain links TRBV19 with TRBJ1-1; D is uncertain. V was clipped by 4 bases and J by 5 bases, with 11 bases between them. CDR1 LNHDA and CDR2 SQIVND come from the germline V gene (reference sequence). CDR3 size: 13 residues. CDR3 coding DNA: TGTGCCAGTAGTAGCGGGAAGTTTACTGAAGCTTTCTTT. This encodes CASSSGKFTEAFF.

This rearrangement joins TRBV9 to TRBJ1-2; no definite D call. Germline CDR1 is SGDLS and CDR2 is YYNGEE. The CDR3 length is 15 residues. The germline V and J ends were trimmed by 3 bases and 0 bases, with 12 bases remaining between them. The CDR3 sequence is CASSAKITANYGYTF. The DNA for the CDR3 is TGTGCCAGCAGCGCTAAGATTACAGCTAACTATGGCTACACCTTC.

V is TRBV28 and J is TRBJ2-2, with 9 nucleotides matching TRBD1. The CDR3 is 16 residues long. CDR1 and CDR2 from the germline V gene are MDHEN and SYDVKM. J lost 3 bases, V lost 5 bases, and 7 bases had no gene match. The CDR3 here is CASSPGDREDTGELFF. In DNA form, the CDR3 reads TGTGCCAGCAGTCCTGGGGACAGGGAGGACACCGGGGAGCTGTTTTTT.

This chain connects TRBV27 to TRBJ2-5, with 10 bases aligning to TRBD1. CDR1 and CDR2 from the germline V gene are MNHEY and SMNVEV (reference sequence). The J segment lost 5 bases and the V segment lost 4 bases, leaving 4 bases of the junction unmatched. CDR3 length equals 14 residues. This CDR3 reads CASSSTGGYETQYF. The CDR3 region has the DNA TGTGCCAGCAGTTCGACAGGGGGCTACGAGACCCAGTACTTC.

The chain carries TRBV18 and TRBJ1-2; a weak D match, TRBD1 (5 bases). Germline values: CDR1 KGHSH, CDR2 LQKENI. The CDR3 has 15 amino acids. Trimming left V 2 bases short and J 3 bases short, with 13 bases between. CDR3 DNA: TGTGCCAGCTCACCAGCAGGAGGGGACCACTATGGCTACACCTTC. Translation gives CASSPAGGDHYGYTF. The variable domain in full, completed from reference TRBV18 and TRBJ1-2, reads NAGVMQNPRHLVRRRGQEARLRCSPMKGHSHVYWYRQLPEEGLKFMVYLQKENIIDESGMPKERFSAEFPKEGPSILRIQQVVRGDSAAYFCASSPAGGDHYGYTFGSGTRLTVV.

This rearrangement joins TRBV5-1 to TRBJ1-2; possible D gene TRBD1, 5 bases. From germline, CDR1 is SGHRS and CDR2 YFSETQ. The length of the CDR3 is 14 residues. Trimming pared 4 bases from V and 0 bases from J, leaving 10 bases between. The CDR3 coding sequence is TGCGCCAGCAGCCCCCCGACAGCTAACTATGGCTACACCTTC. It translates to CASSPPTANYGYTF.

This sequence joins TRBV3-1 (or the pseudogene TRBV3-2) and TRBJ2-5; the D gene is possibly TRBD1 (6 bases). V gave up 0 bases and J gave up 2 bases, with 16 bases separating them. This CDR3 contains 17 residues. Germline CDR1 LGHDT, CDR2 YNNKEL (reference sequence). The CDR3 reads CASSQEGTRGLQETQYF. The CDR3 nucleotides read TGTGCCAGCAGCCAAGAGGGGACAAGGGGGTTACAAGAGACCCAGTACTTC.

The V and J genes are TRBV5-1 and TRBJ2-7; the match to TRBD2 covers 8 bases. The germline V gene has CDR1 SGHRS and CDR2 YFSETQ. V lost 5 bases to trimming and J lost 5 bases; unmatched junction nucleotides: 6. CDR3 length equals 13 residues. The CDR3 spells CASSTGGAHEQYF. CDR3 coding DNA: TGCGCCAGCAGTACCGGGGGGGCCCACGAGCAGTACTTC.

DNA of the CDR3: TGTGCCAGCAGCCGAACAGGGGCAGGGGGCAGGAACACTGAAGCTTTCTTT. Translated: CASSRTGAGGRNTEAFF. The J gene is TRBJ1-1, the V gene TRBV9, with 8 bases aligning to TRBD1. Germline values: CDR1 SGDLS, CDR2 YYNGEE. With 4 bases clipped from V and 1 base from J, the junction kept 12 bases outside the gene matches. The length of the CDR3 is 17 residues.

The chain joins TRBV18 to TRBJ2-7; D call uncertain. The ends were cut back, 3 bases at V and 1 base at J, with 4 bases in the middle. The length of the CDR3 is 12 residues. Germline assignment: CDR1 KGHSH and CDR2 LQKENI. The CDR3, as DNA: TGTGCCAGCTCACCGGAGTCCTACGAGCAGTACTTC. It yields the protein CASSPESYEQYF.

The rearrangement joins TRBV7-6 to TRBJ1-2, with D possibly being TRBD1 (5 bases). Germline CDR1 and CDR2: SGHVS and FNYEAQ. The germline V and J ends were trimmed by 7 bases and 7 bases, with 19 bases remaining between them. The CDR3 runs to 14 residues. The CDR3 sequence: CASNAGGGERGYTF. CDR3 bases: TGTGCCAGCAACGCCGGGGGAGGAGAGCGTGGCTACACCTTC. The whole variable domain, remainder taken from reference TRBV7-6 and TRBJ1-2, is GAGVSQSPRYKVTKRGQDVALRCDPISGHVSLYWYRQALGQGPEFLTYFNYEAQQDKSGLPNDRFSAERPEGSISTLTIQRTEQRDSAMYRCASNAGGGERGYTFGSGTRLTVV.

The rearrangement links TRBV7-3 to TRBJ1-1; D is ambiguous. The length of the CDR3 is 14 residues. V lost 2 bases and J lost 1, with 8 bases in between. CDR1 and CDR2 (germline): SGHTA, FQGTGA. CDR3 nucleotides: TGTGCCAGCAGCTTAGGGTCAGGGAACACTGAAGCTTTCTTT. It yields the protein CASSLGSGNTEAFF.

This clone has a handful of counts. The J gene is TRBJ2-7, the V gene TRBV10-3; a weak D match, TRBD2 (6 bases). V lost 2 bases to trimming and J lost 3 bases, with 8 bases between them. In germline, CDR1 is ENHRY, CDR2 SYGVKD. The CDR3 is 13 amino acids. Here the CDR3 DNA reads TGTGCCATCAGTGAGAGGCGGGACTACGAGCAGTACTTC. Encoded protein: CAISERRDYEQYF.

The V gene is TRBV25-1, the J gene TRBJ2-7, with TRBD2 matching over 8 bases. CDR1 MGHDK and CDR2 SYGVNS come from the germline V gene. V was clipped by 4 bases and J by 0 bases; unmatched bases: 2. This CDR3 contains 14 residues. The CDR3 sequence: CASSASGSSYEQYF. The CDR3 bases are TGTGCCAGCAGTGCTAGCGGGTCCTCCTACGAGCAGTACTTC.

This chain joins TRBV2 and TRBJ1-2; no firm D call. Deletions cut 4 bases from V and 3 bases from J, with 6 bases between. The CDR3 has 12 residues. The germline CDR1 and CDR2 sequences are SNHLY and FYNNEI. CDR3 bases: TGTGCCAGCAGTGGAGGGTACTATGGCTACACCTTC. Translated, it gives CASSGGYYGYTF.

This clone was recorded once. CDR3 DNA sequence: TGTGCCAGTAACCCGACAGGGACGAGTGGCTACACCTTC. This codes for CASNPTGTSGYTF. The chain has TRBV19 and TRBJ1-2; 7 nucleotides match TRBD1. Looked up from germline, CDR1 is LNHDA and CDR2 is SQIVND (reference sequence). The V gene end was trimmed by 7 bases and the J gene end by 7 bases; junction bases not matched to a gene: 9. The CDR3 contains 13 residues.

V and J are TRBV5-4 and TRBJ1-5; a weak D match, TRBD1 (5 bases). The germline gives CDR1 SGHNT, CDR2 YYREEE (reference sequence). Trimming left V 4 bases short and J 4 bases short, with 12 bases between. The CDR3 is made up of 14 amino acids. This CDR3 reads CASSAGGLNQPQHF. The CDR3 bases are TGTGCCAGCAGCGCCGGGGGACTGAATCAGCCCCAGCATTTT.